The T cell receptor beta chain under discussion was sequenced for a study of T cell responses to AZD1222 COVID-19 vaccine. Germline V gene sequence: CDR1 SEHNR, CDR2 FQNEAQ (reference sequence). The junction had 5 bases not matched to a gene; V was cut back by 5 bases and J by 3 bases. The CDR3 runs 14 residues. Sequencing was performed with immunoSEQ multiplex PCR; in TCRdb, only in-frame clones are kept and a portion is missing. This sample yields about 150,000 clones, of which approximately 90% are seen a single time; 6.9% belongs to the top ten. This sequence originates from an adult who had recovered from COVID-19. The chain is built from TRBV7-9 and TRBJ2-5; 8 positions match TRBD2. The sequencing here drew on peripheral blood, taken after recovery from COVID-19. In DNA, the CDR3 is TGTGCCAGCAGCCCCGACGGGGGGGAAGAGACCCAGTACTTC. Protein sequence: CASSPDGGEETQYF. Full variable domain (missing parts from reference TRBV7-9 and TRBJ2-5): DTGVSQNPRHKITKRGQNVTFRCDPISEHNRLYWYRQTLGQGPEFLTYFQNEAQLEKSRLLSDRFSAERPKGSFSTLEIQRTEQGDSAMYLCASSPDGGEETQYFGPGTRLLVL.